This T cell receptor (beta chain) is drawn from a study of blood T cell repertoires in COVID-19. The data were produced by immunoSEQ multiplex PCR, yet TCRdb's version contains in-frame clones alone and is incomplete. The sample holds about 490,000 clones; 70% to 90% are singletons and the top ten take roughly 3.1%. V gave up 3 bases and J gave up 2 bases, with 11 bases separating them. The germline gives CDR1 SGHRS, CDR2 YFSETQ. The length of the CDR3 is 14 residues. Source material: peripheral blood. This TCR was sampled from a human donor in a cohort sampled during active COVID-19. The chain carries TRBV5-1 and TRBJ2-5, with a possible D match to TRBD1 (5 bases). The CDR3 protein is CASSWAGLQETQYF. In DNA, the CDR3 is TGCGCCAGCAGCTGGGCAGGGTTACAAGAGACCCAGTACTTC. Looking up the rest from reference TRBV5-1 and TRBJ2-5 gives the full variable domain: KAGVTQTPRYLIKTRGQQVTLSCSPISGHRSVSWYQQTPGQGLQFLFEYFSETQRNKGNFPGRFSGRQFSNSRSEMNVSTLELGDSALYLCASSWAGLQETQYFGPGTRLLVL.